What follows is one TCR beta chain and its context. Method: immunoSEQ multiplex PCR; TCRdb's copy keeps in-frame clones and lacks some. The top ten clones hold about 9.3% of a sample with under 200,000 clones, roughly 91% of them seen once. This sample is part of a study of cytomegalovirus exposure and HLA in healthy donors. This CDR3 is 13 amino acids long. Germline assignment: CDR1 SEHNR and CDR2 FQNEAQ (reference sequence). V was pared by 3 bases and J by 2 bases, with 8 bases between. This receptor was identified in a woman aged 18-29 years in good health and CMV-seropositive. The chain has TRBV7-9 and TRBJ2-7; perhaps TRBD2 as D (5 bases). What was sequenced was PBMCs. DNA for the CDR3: TGTGCCAGCAGCTTCCGGGGAACCTACGAGCAGTACTTC. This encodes CASSFRGTYEQYF. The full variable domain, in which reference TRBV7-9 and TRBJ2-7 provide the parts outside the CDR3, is DTGVSQNPRHKITKRGQNVTFRCDPISEHNRLYWYRQTLGQGPEFLTYFQNEAQLEKSRLLSDRFSAERPKGSFSTLEIQRTEQGDSAMYLCASSFRGTYEQYFGPGTRLTVT.